This T cell receptor (beta chain) comes out of a study of cytomegalovirus exposure and HLA in healthy donors. The study ran its PCR with 60 Vbeta and 13 Jbeta primers. TCRdb keeps only in-frame clones here, not all; method: immunoSEQ multiplex PCR. This table lists under 95,000 clones. V lost 4 bases and J lost 8; bases outside the gene matches: 7. This CDR3 spans 13 amino acids. Germline V CDR1 and CDR2: SGHRS, YFSETQ. The rearrangement links TRBV5-1 to TRBJ1-2, with 8 bases identical to TRBD1. Sequencing input: PBMCs. The receptor was isolated from a female donor in good health and CMV-seropositive. The CDR3 region is CASSPGQVEGYTF. The CDR3 DNA reads as TGCGCCAGCAGCCCGGGACAGGTCGAAGGCTACACCTTC.